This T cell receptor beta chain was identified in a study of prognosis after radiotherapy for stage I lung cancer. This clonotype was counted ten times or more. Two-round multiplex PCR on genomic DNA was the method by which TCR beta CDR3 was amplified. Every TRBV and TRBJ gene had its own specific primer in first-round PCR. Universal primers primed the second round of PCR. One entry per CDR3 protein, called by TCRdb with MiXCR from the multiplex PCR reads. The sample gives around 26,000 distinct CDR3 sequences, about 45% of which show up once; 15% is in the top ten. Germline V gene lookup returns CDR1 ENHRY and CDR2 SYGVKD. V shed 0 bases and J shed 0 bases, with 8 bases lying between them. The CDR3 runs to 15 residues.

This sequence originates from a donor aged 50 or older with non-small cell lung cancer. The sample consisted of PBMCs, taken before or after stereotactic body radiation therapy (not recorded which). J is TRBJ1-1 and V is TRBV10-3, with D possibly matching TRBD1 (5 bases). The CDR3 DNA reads TGTGCCATCAGTGAGTCGGACACCTTGAACACTGAAGCTTTCTTT. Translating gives CAISESDTLNTEAFF.